This entry features one T cell receptor beta chain sequence. The antigen is undetermined. The data are from a study of T cell responses to AZD1222 COVID-19 vaccine. General observations from the study: No repertoire was sampled before or during the peak T cell response, only after it. CD4 TCRs covered the whole spike, strongest at regions 160-218 and 743-854. White British ancestry dominated among donors, who included more females, and clonal diversity was possibly underestimated.

J gave up 5 bases and V 6 bases, and 11 bases lay outside the gene matches. Looked up from germline, CDR1 is MNHEY and CDR2 is SVGAGI. This CDR3 spans 15 amino acids. The repertoire was sequenced with immunoSEQ multiplex PCR; TCRdb's copy has only in-frame clones and lacks some. The table lists about 140,000 clones, almost 85% of them singletons. V and J are TRBV6-5 and TRBJ2-5; TRBD2 matches at 8 bases. The input for sequencing was peripheral blood, taken 28 days after the second dose of the MenACWY control vaccine. The source is an adult who received the MenACWY meningococcal vaccine as a control. The CDR3 is CASSPRLARVETQYF. The CDR3 DNA reads TGTGCCAGCAGCCCCCGACTAGCGCGAGTGGAGACCCAGTACTTC.